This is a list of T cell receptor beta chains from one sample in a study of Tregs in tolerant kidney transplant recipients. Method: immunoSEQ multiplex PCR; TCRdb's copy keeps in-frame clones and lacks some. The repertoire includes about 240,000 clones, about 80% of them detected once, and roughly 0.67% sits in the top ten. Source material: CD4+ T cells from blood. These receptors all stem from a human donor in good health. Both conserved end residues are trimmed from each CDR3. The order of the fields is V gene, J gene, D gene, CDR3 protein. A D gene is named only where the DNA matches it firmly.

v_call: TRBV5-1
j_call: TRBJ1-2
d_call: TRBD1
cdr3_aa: ASSLGTGDGYT

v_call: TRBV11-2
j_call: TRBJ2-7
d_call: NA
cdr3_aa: ASSLGGTLRTYEQY

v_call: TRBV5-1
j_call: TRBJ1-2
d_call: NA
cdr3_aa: ASSLVLGEDGYT

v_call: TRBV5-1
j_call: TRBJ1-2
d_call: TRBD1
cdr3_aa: ASSRTGDSYGYT

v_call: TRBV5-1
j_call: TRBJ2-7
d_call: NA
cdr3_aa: ASRAGPTPVEQY

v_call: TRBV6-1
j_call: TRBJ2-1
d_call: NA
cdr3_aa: ASRPAVGGNEQF

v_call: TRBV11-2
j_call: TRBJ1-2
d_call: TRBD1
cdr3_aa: ASSLDRGRGYT

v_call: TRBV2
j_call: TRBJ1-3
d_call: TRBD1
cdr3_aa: ASSLSGTGAGNTIY

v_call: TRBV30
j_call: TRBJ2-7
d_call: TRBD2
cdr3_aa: AWSVAGLADPYEQY

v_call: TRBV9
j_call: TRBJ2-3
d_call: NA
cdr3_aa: ASSSSRSADTQY

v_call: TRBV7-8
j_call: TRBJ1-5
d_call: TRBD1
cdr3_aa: ASSLRRDRGNQPQH

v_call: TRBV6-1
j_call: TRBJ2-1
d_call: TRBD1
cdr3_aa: ASTPPGQGRNEQF

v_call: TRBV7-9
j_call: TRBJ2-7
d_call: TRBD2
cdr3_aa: ASSSGGSGSYEQY

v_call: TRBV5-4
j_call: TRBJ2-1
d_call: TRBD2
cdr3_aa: ASSLARRGGYEQF

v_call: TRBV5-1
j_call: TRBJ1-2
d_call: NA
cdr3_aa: ASSSPEKGPGDGYT

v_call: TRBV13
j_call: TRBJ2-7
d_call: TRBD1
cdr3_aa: ASSLTGGGRENTYEQY

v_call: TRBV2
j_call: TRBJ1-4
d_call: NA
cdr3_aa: ASRGVREAEKLF

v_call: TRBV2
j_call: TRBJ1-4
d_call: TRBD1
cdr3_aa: ASTPRDREAKLF

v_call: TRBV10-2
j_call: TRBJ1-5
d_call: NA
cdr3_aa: ASSGTRGQPQH

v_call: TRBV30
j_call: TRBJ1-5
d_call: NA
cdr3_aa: AWRGAGKQPQH

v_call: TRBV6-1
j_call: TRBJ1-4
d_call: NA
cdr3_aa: ASSEAKTATNEKLF

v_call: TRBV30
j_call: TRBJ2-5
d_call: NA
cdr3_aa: AWSVGGRETQY

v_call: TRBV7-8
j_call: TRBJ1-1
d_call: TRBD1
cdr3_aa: ASRQGNRGATEAF

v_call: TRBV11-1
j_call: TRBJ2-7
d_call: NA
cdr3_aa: ASSLASATTYEQY

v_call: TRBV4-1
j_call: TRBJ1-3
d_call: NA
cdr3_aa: ASSQVPRRTGNTIY

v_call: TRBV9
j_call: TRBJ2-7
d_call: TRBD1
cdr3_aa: ASSARPIGTVSYEQY

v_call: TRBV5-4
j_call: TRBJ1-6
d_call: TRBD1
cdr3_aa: ASSPGTGSSYNSPLH

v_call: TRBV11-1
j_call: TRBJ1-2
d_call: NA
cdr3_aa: ASSTGGQYLSGYT

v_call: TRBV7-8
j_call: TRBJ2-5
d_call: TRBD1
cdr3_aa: ASSPGDRQATQY

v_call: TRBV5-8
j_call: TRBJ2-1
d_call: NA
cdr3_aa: ASSLGRTAYNEQF